This T cell receptor (beta chain) was identified in a study of OX40 agonist ivuxolimab in advanced cancers. The wider study: The study treated patients with ivuxolimab, an agonistic anti-OX40 (CD134) antibody.

This table comes from immunoSEQ multiplex PCR, and its TCRdb copy is limited to in-frame clones, with some not included. The sample includes 90,000 to 130,000 clones, more than 70% of them seen just once. Trimming pared 8 bases from V and 4 bases from J, leaving 21 bases between. The CDR3 sequence is 16 residues long. The V gene's germline CDR1 is MNHEY and CDR2 SMNVEV (reference sequence). Overall study findings and caveats: Partial responders dosed at 0.1-3.0 mg/kg displayed clonal expansion ranking among the lowest. At doses 0.1 to 3.0 mg/kg, CD4+ and CD8+ clones expanded.

On this clone: The antigen is unknown.

Sequenced here: CD4+ or CD8+ T cells sorted from blood, sampled in a trial of the OX40 agonist ivuxolimab. This sequence originates from an adult with an advanced solid tumor such as melanoma, head and neck, liver or kidney cancer. This chain joins TRBV27 and TRBJ1-5; D ambiguous. DNA of the CDR3: TGTGCCAGCCCCTGGCCTGAAGTCTGGGATAATCAGCCCCAGCATTTT. This codes for CASPWPEVWDNQPQHF.